This is a list of T cell receptor beta chains from one sample in a study of T cells in Graves' hyperthyroidism and ophthalmopathy. TCRdb processed the multiplex PCR reads anew with MiXCR; each CDR3 protein has one entry. The sample records some 620,000 distinct CDR3 sequences, around 15% being singletons. Material: blood. These receptors were collected from a woman in her 30s with Graves' hyperthyroidism. Both conserved end residues are part of each CDR3. D genes are given only for firm matches. Clone size appears in some rows only: once, few, many, or a class for an expanded clone.

v_call	clone_size	d_call	j_call	cdr3_aa	cdr3_nt
TRBV5-1	many	TRBD1	TRBJ1-4	CASSPQGGTNEKLFF	TGCGCCAGCAGCCCGCAGGGGGGGACTAATGAAAAACTGTTTTTT
TRBV7-9	many	TRBD2	TRBJ2-3	CASSGTSGGTDTQYF	TGTGCCAGCAGCGGGACTAGCGGGGGCACAGATACGCAGTATTTT
TRBV14	few	TRBD1	TRBJ2-7	CASSHLGTGVHEQYF	TGTGCCAGCAGCCACCTCGGGACAGGGGTCCACGAGCAGTACTTC
TRBV6-1	few	.	TRBJ1-6	CASKGRDRNSPLHF	TGTGCCAGCAAGGGCAGGGATCGTAATTCACCCCTCCACTTT
TRBV30	many	TRBD2	TRBJ2-1	CAWGLAGWHEQFF	TGTGCCTGGGGACTAGCGGGATGGCATGAGCAGTTCTTC
TRBV12-3/TRBV12-4	few	TRBD1	TRBJ1-3	CASSRHPGQGQGSGNTIYF	TGTGCCAGCAGCCGTCACCCGGGACAGGGACAGGGCTCTGGAAACACCATATATTTT
TRBV28	many	TRBD2	TRBJ2-7	CASTPRLAFYEQYF	TGTGCCAGCACCCCCCGACTAGCCTTCTACGAGCAGTACTTC
TRBV24-1	.	TRBD2	TRBJ2-3	CATSGPSGGGELDTQYF	TGTGCCACCAGTGGGCCTAGCGGGGGTGGGGAGCTAGATACGCAGTATTTT
TRBV12-3/TRBV12-4	many	.	TRBJ2-3	CASSKKGADTQYF	TGTGCCAGCAGCAAAAAGGGTGCAGATACGCAGTATTTT
TRBV28	few	.	TRBJ2-7	CASSQGEGAEGEQYF	TGTGCCAGCAGCCAAGGAGAGGGAGCCGAAGGCGAGCAGTACTTC
TRBV12-3/TRBV12-4	many	.	TRBJ2-5	CASGGRRGTQYF	TGTGCCAGCGGGGGACGTCGAGGGACCCAGTACTTC
TRBV7-8	many	.	TRBJ2-1	CASSLERFERRYNEQFF	TGTGCCAGCAGCTTAGAAAGATTCGAGCGGAGATACAATGAGCAGTTCTTC
TRBV5-6	few	.	TRBJ2-7	CASSAIRGDSALKQYF	TGTGCCAGCAGCGCGATCAGGGGGGACTCTGCACTAAAGCAGTACTTC
TRBV29-1	few	TRBD1	TRBJ1-2	CSVESTGAGYTF	TGCAGCGTTGAATCGACAGGGGCTGGCTACACCTTC
TRBV5-1	many	.	TRBJ2-2	CASSPLRNTGELFF	TGCGCCAGCAGCCCACTGAGAAACACCGGGGAGCTGTTTTTT
TRBV12-3/TRBV12-4	many	TRBD1	TRBJ1-5	CASRGTGGESNQPQHF	TGTGCCAGCAGGGGTACAGGGGGCGAAAGCAATCAGCCCCAGCATTTT
TRBV12-3/TRBV12-4	many	.	TRBJ2-7	CASSYAHEQYF	TGTGCCAGCAGTTACGCACACGAGCAGTACTTC
TRBV29-1	many	TRBD2	TRBJ2-7	CSVPIAGGPSSKQYF	TGCAGCGTCCCAATTGCGGGAGGCCCGTCTTCGAAGCAGTACTTC
TRBV6-2/TRBV6-3	.	TRBD2	TRBJ2-5	CASTRRGGQETQYF	TGTGCCAGCACAAGGAGGGGAGGGCAAGAGACCCAGTACTTC
TRBV30	.	TRBD2	TRBJ2-1	CAWTLPASGANEQFF	TGTGCCTGGACCCTTCCGGCTAGCGGGGCAAATGAGCAGTTCTTC
TRBV28	.	.	TRBJ1-1	CASTSGAHTEAFF	TGTGCCAGCACGTCGGGGGCCCACACTGAAGCTTTCTTT
TRBV7-2	many	.	TRBJ2-3	CASSLDGSTDTQYF	TGTGCCAGCAGCTTAGATGGTAGCACAGATACGCAGTATTTT
TRBV30	.	.	TRBJ2-2	CAWSVIKDANTGELFF	TGTGCCTGGAGCGTCATAAAGGACGCCAACACCGGGGAGCTGTTTTTT
TRBV20-1	many	TRBD1	TRBJ1-2	CSASMGVTGGIYGYTF	TGCAGTGCTAGTATGGGGGTGACAGGGGGCATCTATGGCTACACCTTC
TRBV28	.	.	TRBJ1-2	CASSLGGAGCGYTF	TGTGCCAGCAGTTTAGGGGGGGCAGGCTGTGGCTACACCTTC
TRBV27	many	.	TRBJ1-5	CASSFLPPRNNQPQHF	TGTGCCAGCAGTTTTTTACCTCCCAGGAACAATCAGCCCCAGCATTTT
TRBV28	many	TRBD2	TRBJ2-1	CASSLSLAVNNEQFF	TGTGCCAGCAGTTTATCGCTAGCGGTAAACAATGAGCAGTTCTTC
TRBV20-1	few	.	TRBJ1-4	CSAPGPESEKLFF	TGCAGTGCCCCGGGGCCAGAGAGTGAAAAACTGTTTTTT
TRBV24-1	.	TRBD2	TRBJ2-3	CATTSGRNTDTQYF	TGTGCCACCACGTCCGGGAGGAATACAGATACGCAGTATTTT
TRBV19	.	.	TRBJ1-5	CASSITRDTNQPQHF	TGTGCCAGTAGTATAACACGGGACACCAATCAGCCCCAGCATTTT
TRBV6-1	.	.	TRBJ1-2	CASSPSGTGGGYTF	TGTGCCAGCAGTCCCTCCGGGACGGGGGGCGGCTACACCTTC
TRBV12-3/TRBV12-4	many	.	TRBJ2-1	CASSLVTAVANEQFF	TGTGCCAGCAGTTTAGTGACAGCCGTGGCCAATGAGCAGTTCTTC
TRBV25-1	.	.	TRBJ1-5	CASSDYEDSYSNQPQHF	TGTGCCAGCAGTGATTACGAGGACAGCTATAGCAATCAGCCCCAGCATTTT
TRBV5-5	many	TRBD2	TRBJ2-2	CASSWGLAGHPNTGELFF	TGTGCCAGCAGCTGGGGACTAGCGGGACACCCGAACACCGGGGAGCTGTTTTTT
TRBV7-3	.	.	TRBJ2-3	CASSPVRGGDTQYF	TGTGCCAGCAGCCCAGTGAGGGGTGGGGATACGCAGTATTTT
TRBV9	few	.	TRBJ2-1	CASSALTSYNEQFF	TGTGCCAGCAGCGCCTTGACTAGCTACAATGAGCAGTTCTTC
TRBV4-1	.	.	TRBJ2-1	CASSSRDSRSYEQFF	TGCGCCAGCAGCTCCCGAGATAGCAGGAGTTATGAGCAGTTCTTC
TRBV20-1	many	.	TRBJ2-7	CSARDDRHVYEQYF	TGCAGTGCTAGAGATGATCGACACGTTTACGAGCAGTACTTC
TRBV12-3/TRBV12-4	many	.	TRBJ1-1	CASSLVQNTEAFF	TGTGCCAGCAGTTTAGTACAGAACACTGAAGCTTTCTTT
TRBV20-1	many	.	TRBJ2-7	CSASFRNEQYF	TGCAGTGCTAGTTTCCGAAACGAGCAGTACTTC
TRBV27	many	.	TRBJ2-1	CASSLGQGTHNEQFF	TGTGCCAGCAGTTTAGGGCAGGGGACCCACAATGAGCAGTTCTTC
TRBV14	few	.	TRBJ2-7	CASSPLLGHLYEQYF	TGTGCCAGCAGCCCCCTCCTCGGACATCTCTACGAGCAGTACTTC
TRBV9	few	TRBD2	TRBJ2-1	CASSVVAGGSYNEQFF	TGTGCCAGCAGCGTAGTAGCGGGAGGATCCTACAATGAGCAGTTCTTC
TRBV15	.	.	TRBJ2-3	CATSRDHGGTDTQYF	TGTGCCACCAGCAGAGATCACGGGGGCACAGATACGCAGTATTTT
TRBV28	many	.	TRBJ1-4	CASSFGDVREKLFF	TGTGCCAGCAGTTTCGGGGATGTAAGGGAAAAACTGTTTTTT
TRBV5-4	.	TRBD2	TRBJ2-5	CASSSGTSAQETQYF	TGTGCCAGCAGCTCCGGGACTAGCGCCCAAGAGACCCAGTACTTC
TRBV13	.	TRBD1	TRBJ1-1	CASSPQTGGANTEAFF	TGTGCCAGCAGCCCGCAGACAGGGGGCGCAAACACTGAAGCTTTCTTT
TRBV2	many	.	TRBJ2-1	CASTALGSGEQFF	TGTGCCAGCACCGCTCTGGGGTCGGGTGAGCAGTTCTTC
TRBV6-4	few	TRBD1	TRBJ1-5	CASREDRRPSYSNQPQHF	TGTGCCAGCAGAGAGGACAGGAGACCTTCCTATAGCAATCAGCCCCAGCATTTT
TRBV2	many	TRBD2	TRBJ2-5	CASSPIGGRARKQYF	TGTGCCAGTTCTCCGATTGGCGGGAGGGCCCGAAAACAGTACTTC
TRBV28	few	.	TRBJ1-4	CASSPVRAGEKLFF	TGTGCCAGCAGCCCCGTTCGGGCGGGGGAAAAACTGTTTTTT
TRBV7-9	many	TRBD1	TRBJ1-1	CASSPPGQGYGNTEAFF	TGTGCCAGCAGTCCACCGGGACAGGGATATGGCAACACTGAAGCTTTCTTT
TRBV28	many	.	TRBJ1-3	CASSLGGNTIYF	TGTGCCAGCAGTTTAGGTGGAAACACCATATATTTT
TRBV10-3	.	.	TRBJ1-1	CATGGVRNTEAFF	TGTGCCACCGGGGGGGTCCGGAACACTGAAGCTTTCTTT
TRBV7-2	.	TRBD1	TRBJ1-2	CASSAQGAAYGYTF	TGTGCCAGCAGCGCACAGGGGGCGGCGTATGGCTACACCTTC
TRBV20-1	many	.	TRBJ2-7	CSARPSAGYEQYF	TGCAGTGCTCGACCTAGCGCCGGCTACGAGCAGTACTTC
TRBV5-1	few	TRBD1	TRBJ1-5	CASSFGTDNQPQHF	TGCGCCAGCAGCTTTGGGACAGACAATCAGCCCCAGCATTTT